This T cell receptor beta chain was captured by sequencing in a study of long-term antiretroviral therapy in people with HIV. Germline V gene lookup returns CDR1 LGHNA and CDR2 YSLEER. The V and J ends lost 1 base and 4 bases respectively, with 11 bases between them. This CDR3 is built from 15 residues. This clone is medium-sized in the sample. They ran version v3.0 of the immunoSEQ assay at survey level. Sequencing used immunoSEQ multiplex PCR; TCRdb keeps in-frame clones, though not all of them. This table holds around 26,000 clones, about 80% found once. This clonotype was obtained from a woman aged 40 to 50 with HIV. This chain links TRBV4-3 with TRBJ1-5, with D possibly TRBD1 on 6 matching bases. Sequencing was performed on unsorted PBMCs, taken 1.2 years after starting antiretroviral therapy. The chain's CDR3 is CASSQVVGANQPQHF. The CDR3, as DNA: TGCGCCAGCAGCCAAGTGGTGGGGGCGAATCAGCCCCAGCATTTT.